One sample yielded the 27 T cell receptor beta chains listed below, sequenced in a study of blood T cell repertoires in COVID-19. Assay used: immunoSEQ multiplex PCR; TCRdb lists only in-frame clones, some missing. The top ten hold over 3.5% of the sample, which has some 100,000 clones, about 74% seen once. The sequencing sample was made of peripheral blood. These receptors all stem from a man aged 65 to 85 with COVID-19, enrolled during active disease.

The CDR3 region has the DNA TGTGCCAGCAGCCCCTGGGGGGGTAGCACAGATACGCAGTATTTT. It codes for CASSPWGGSTDTQYF. The chain links TRBV11-1 to TRBJ2-3; 7 nucleotides align to TRBD2. This CDR3 region has 15 residues. J lost 0 bases, V lost 5 bases, and 5 bases had no gene match. The V gene's germline CDR1 is SGHAT and CDR2 FQDESV (reference sequence).

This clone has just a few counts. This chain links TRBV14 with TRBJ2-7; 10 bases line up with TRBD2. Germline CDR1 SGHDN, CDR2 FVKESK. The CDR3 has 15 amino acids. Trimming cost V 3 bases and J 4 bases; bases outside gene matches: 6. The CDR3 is CASSHLAGVRYEQYF. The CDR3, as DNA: TGTGCCAGCAGCCATCTAGCGGGAGTGCGGTACGAGCAGTACTTC.

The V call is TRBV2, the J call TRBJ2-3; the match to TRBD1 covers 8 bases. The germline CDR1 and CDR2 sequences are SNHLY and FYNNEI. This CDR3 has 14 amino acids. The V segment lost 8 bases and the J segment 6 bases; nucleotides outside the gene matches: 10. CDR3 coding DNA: TGTGCCAGCGGCGGGACAGGAGCCCTCGATACGCAGTATTTT. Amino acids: CASGGTGALDTQYF.

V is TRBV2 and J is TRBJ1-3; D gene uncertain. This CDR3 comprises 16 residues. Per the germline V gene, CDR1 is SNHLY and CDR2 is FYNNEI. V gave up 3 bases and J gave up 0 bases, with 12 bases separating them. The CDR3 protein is CASSDPGSYSGNTIYF. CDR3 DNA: TGTGCCAGCAGTGACCCCGGGTCTTACTCTGGAAACACCATATATTTT.

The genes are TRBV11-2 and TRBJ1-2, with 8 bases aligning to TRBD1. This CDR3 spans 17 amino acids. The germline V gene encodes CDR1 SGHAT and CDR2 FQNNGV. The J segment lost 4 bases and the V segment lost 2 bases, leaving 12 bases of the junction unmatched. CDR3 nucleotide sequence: TGTGCCAGCAGCTTACTTACCCAGGCAGGGGGCGGCTATGGCTACACCTTC. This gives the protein CASSLLTQAGGGYGYTF.

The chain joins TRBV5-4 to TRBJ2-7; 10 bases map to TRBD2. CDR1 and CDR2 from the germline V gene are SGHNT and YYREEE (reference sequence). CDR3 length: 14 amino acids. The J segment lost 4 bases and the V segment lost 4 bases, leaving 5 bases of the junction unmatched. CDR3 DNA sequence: TGTGCCAGCAGCGCGAGCGGGAGGGCTTACGAGCAGTACTTC. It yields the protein CASSASGRAYEQYF.

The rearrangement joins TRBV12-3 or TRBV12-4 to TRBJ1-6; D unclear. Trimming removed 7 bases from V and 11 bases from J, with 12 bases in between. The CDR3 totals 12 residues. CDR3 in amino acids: CASTGPEAPLHF. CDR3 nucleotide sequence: TGTGCCAGCACGGGTCCCGAGGCACCCCTCCACTTT.

CDR3 DNA: TGTGCCAGCAGCTTGTCGGCAGGGGGCTGGGGTCAGCCCCAGCATTTT. Its translation: CASSLSAGGWGQPQHF. The chain links TRBV5-6 to TRBJ1-5, with 8 bases lining up with TRBD1. Germline trimming cut 1 base from V and 6 bases from J; bases unmatched to any gene: 9. Germline values: CDR1 SGHDT, CDR2 YYEEEE. This CDR3 contains 16 residues.

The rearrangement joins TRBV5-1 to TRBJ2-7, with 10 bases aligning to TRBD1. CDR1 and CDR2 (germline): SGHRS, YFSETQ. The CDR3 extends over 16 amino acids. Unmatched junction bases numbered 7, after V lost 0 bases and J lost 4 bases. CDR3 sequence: CASSLVRQDRGYEQYF. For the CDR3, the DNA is TGCGCCAGCAGCTTGGTACGTCAGGACAGGGGGTACGAGCAGTACTTC.

The CDR3 region is CASSFGLAGDTQYF. CDR3 nucleotides: TGTGCCAGCAGTTTTGGCCTAGCGGGAGATACGCAGTATTTT. This rearrangement joins TRBV28 to TRBJ2-3; 8 bases map to TRBD2. The germline CDR1 and CDR2 sequences are MDHEN and SYDVKM. This CDR3 contains 14 residues. The V gene end was trimmed by 3 bases and the J gene end by 5 bases; junction bases not matched to a gene: 4.

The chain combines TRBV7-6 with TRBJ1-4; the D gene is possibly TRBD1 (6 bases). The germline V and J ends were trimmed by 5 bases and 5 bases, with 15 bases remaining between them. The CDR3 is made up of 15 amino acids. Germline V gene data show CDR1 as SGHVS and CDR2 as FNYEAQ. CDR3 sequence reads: CASSNRERSNEKLFF. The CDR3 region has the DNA TGTGCCAGCAGCAACAGGGAAAGGTCGAATGAAAAACTGTTTTTT.

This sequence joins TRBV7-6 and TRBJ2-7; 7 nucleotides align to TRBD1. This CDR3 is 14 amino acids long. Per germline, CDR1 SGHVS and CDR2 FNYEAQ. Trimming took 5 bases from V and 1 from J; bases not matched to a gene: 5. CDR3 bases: TGTGCCAGCAGCCGTGACAGGGTGTCCTACGAGCAGTACTTC. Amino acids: CASSRDRVSYEQYF.

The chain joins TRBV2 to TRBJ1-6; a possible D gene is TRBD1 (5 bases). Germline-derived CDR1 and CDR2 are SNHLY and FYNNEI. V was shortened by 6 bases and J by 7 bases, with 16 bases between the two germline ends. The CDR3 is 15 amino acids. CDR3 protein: CASRATGGENSPLHF. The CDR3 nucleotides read TGTGCCAGCAGGGCCACGGGGGGTGAAAATTCACCCCTCCACTTT.

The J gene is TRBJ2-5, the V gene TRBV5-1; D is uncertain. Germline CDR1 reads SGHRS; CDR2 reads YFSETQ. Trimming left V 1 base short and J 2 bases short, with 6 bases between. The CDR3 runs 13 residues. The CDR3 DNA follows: TGCGCCAGCAGCTTGACACCACAAGAGACCCAGTACTTC. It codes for CASSLTPQETQYF.

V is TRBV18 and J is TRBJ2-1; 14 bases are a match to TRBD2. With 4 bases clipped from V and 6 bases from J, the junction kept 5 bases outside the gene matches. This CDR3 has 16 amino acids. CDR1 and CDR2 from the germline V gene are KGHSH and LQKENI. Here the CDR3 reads CASSRSGTSGGNEQFF. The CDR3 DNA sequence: TGTGCCAGCTCACGATCAGGGACTAGCGGGGGCAATGAGCAGTTCTTC.

CDR3 amino acids: CSVLSGQGRAFF. As DNA, the CDR3 is TGCAGCGTTCTTTCGGGACAGGGGAGAGCTTTCTTT. The chain couples TRBV29-1 to TRBJ1-1; 10 bases match TRBD1. Trimming removed 5 bases from V and 10 bases from J; junction bases left unmatched: 7. This CDR3 is 12 amino acids long. Germline V CDR1 and CDR2: SQVTM, ANQGSEA. Filled out from reference TRBV29-1 and TRBJ1-1, the complete variable domain reads SAVISQKPSRDICQRGTSLTIQCQVDSQVTMMFWYRQQPGQSLTLIATANQGSEATYESGFVIDKFPISRPNLTFSTLTVSNMSPEDSSIYLCSVLSGQGRAFFGQGTRLTVV.

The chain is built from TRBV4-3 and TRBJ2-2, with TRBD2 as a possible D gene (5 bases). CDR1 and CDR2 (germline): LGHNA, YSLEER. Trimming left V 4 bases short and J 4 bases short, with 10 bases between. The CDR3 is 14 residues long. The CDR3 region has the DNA TGCGCCAGCAGCCTTCTGGAGGCCACCGGGGAGCTGTTTTTT. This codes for CASSLLEATGELFF.

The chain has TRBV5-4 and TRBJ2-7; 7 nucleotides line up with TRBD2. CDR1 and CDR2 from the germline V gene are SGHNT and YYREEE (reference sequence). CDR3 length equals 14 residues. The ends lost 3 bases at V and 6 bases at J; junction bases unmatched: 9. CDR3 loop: CASSSAGRPFEQYF. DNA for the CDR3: TGTGCCAGCAGCTCAGCGGGACGGCCGTTCGAGCAGTACTTC. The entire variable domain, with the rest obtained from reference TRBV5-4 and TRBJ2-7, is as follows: ETGVTQSPTHLIKTRGQQVTLRCSSQSGHNTVSWYQQALGQGPQFIFQYYREEENGRGNFPPRFSGLQFPNYSSELNVNALELDDSALYLCASSSAGRPFEQYFGPGTRLTVT.

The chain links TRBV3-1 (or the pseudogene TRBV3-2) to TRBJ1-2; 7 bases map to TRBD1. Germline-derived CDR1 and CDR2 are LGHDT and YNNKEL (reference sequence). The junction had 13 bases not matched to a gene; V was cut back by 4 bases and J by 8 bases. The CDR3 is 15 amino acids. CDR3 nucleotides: TGTGCCAGCAGCCCGTCATACAGGGGATCGGACGGCTACACCTTC. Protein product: CASSPSYRGSDGYTF.

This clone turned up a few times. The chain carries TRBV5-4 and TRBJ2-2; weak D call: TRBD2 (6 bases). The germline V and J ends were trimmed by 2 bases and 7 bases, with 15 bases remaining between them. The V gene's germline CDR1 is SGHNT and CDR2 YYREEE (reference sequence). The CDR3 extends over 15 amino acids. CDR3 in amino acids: CASSLGRFGGGELFF. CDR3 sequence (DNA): TGTGCCAGCAGCTTAGGACGATTCGGGGGCGGGGAGCTGTTTTTT.

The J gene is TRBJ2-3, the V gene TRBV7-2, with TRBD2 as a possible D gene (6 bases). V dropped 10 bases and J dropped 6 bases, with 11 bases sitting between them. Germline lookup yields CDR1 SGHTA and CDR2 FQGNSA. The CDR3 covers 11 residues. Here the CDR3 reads CATGREDTQYF. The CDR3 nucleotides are TGTGCCACGGGCCGGGAGGATACGCAGTATTTT.

CDR3 sequence (DNA): TGTGCCAGCAGCTTCGGGGGGAGAGAGACCCAGTACTTC. Its translation: CASSFGGRETQYF. The chain uses TRBV7-2 and TRBJ2-5; 7 nucleotides agree with TRBD2. CDR3 size: 13 residues. Germline V CDR1 and CDR2: SGHTA, FQGNSA. Trimming removed 3 bases from V and 4 bases from J; junction bases left unmatched: 2.

CDR3 bases: TGTGCCATCAGCGGACTAGCGGGAGTCAGCGGGGAGCTGTTTTTT. Protein sequence: CAISGLAGVSGELFF. V usage is TRBV10-3 and J usage is TRBJ2-2, with TRBD2 matching over 13 bases. Trimming cost V 6 bases and J 7 bases; bases outside gene matches: 5. CDR1 ENHRY and CDR2 SYGVKD come from the germline V gene. CDR3 size: 15 residues.

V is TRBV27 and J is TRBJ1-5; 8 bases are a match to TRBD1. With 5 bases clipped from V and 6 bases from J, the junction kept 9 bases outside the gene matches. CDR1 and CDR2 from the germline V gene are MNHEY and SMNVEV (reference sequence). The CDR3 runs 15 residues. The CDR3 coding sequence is TGTGCCAGCAGTCGTGGGACAGGAGGATTTCAGCCCCAGCATTTT. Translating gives CASSRGTGGFQPQHF.

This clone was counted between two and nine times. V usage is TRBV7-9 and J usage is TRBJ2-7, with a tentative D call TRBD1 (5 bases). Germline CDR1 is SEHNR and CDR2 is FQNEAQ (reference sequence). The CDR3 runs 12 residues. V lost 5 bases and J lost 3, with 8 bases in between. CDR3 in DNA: TGTGCCAGCAGCCTAAGGGGCTACGAGCAGTACTTC. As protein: CASSLRGYEQYF.

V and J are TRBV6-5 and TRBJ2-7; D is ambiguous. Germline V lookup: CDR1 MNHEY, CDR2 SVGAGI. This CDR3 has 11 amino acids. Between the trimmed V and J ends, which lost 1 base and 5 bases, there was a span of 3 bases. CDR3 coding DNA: TGTGCCAGCAGTTACTTAGACGAGCAGTACTTC. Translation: CASSYLDEQYF.

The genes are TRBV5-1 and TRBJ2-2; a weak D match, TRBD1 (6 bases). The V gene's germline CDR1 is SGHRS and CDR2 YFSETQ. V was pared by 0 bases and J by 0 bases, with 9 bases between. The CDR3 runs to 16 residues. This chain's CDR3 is CASSLEKGANTGELFF. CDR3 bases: TGCGCCAGCAGCTTGGAAAAGGGGGCGAACACCGGGGAGCTGTTTTTT.